This T cell receptor (beta chain) is drawn from a study of blood T cell repertoires in COVID-19 (dated by TCRdb to 2018 to 2021). For the study in its entirety: The collaborator samples originated in the United States, Italy and Spain and spanned the acute and convalescent phases of COVID-19. The material from the prospective study consisted of cDNA or gDNA derived from T cells, B-cell-depleted T cells, or PBMCs. The samples were drawn from two sources: the first 160 participants of the ongoing ImmuneRACE study, and about 1,300 subjects contributed by 6 global collaborators. The repertoires were made available in a free public database intended to serve as a resource for research on the immune response to SARS-CoV-2. Sample metadata almost always included a de-identified subject ID, COVID-19 status, age in years and sex. HLA class I and class II types, where available, came from metadata supplied by the sample provider rather than from assay-based typing. The dataset comprised deeply sampled blood TCRbeta repertoires from subjects exposed to, actively infected with, or recovered from COVID-19. What the research found in general, with its limitations: The quantity of clinical and demographic metadata differed by source and by participant and was supplied without curation.

At one collaborating source in Seattle, patients were enrolled during active infection and were followed longitudinally through the course of disease. Collaborating institutions collected whole blood in K2EDTA tubes following their own protocols. For TCRbeta analysis, collaborator samples were shipped as frozen whole blood, as isolated PBMCs, or as DNA extracted from either sample type. The CDR3, from cysteine to phenylalanine, totals 16 residues. Only the CDR3 portion is preserved as DNA: 48 bases, with reading frame beginning at the first base. V is pared back by 5 bases and J by 3 bases, with 20 bases lying between the germline termini. Per the germline V gene, SGHTA is the CDR1 and FQGNSA is the CDR2. A word on this clone: No antigen is known for it. There are no base qualities to consult, and no much larger clone falls within one base.

TCRbeta CDR3 regions were amplified from genomic DNA using the immunoSEQ Assay, a bias-controlled multiplex PCR. From the authors' description of their analysis: Within the assay, amplification of reference gene primers was used to estimate how many nucleated cells each sample contained. Sequence reads were collapsed and filtered to measure the absolute abundance of every unique TCRbeta CDR3 rearrangement. For each sample, productive Simpson clonality was calculated as the square root of Simpson's diversity index over productive rearrangements. Here the immuneACCESS table is served through TCRdb, limited to in-frame sequences with V and J called. Missing clones are a known gap in these copies; in checked studies unresolved V genes cover under half, and the rest lacks a known reason. V and J calls and clone size are as listed in that table; D and trimming were resolved from the DNA. This sample gives around 100,000 clones in total; roughly 87% of them show up just once. The ten largest clones take up roughly 5.6% of the sample.

The V and J segments used are TRBV7-2 and TRBJ2-7; the D gene remains uncertain. This sequence was found in a woman aged 45-65 years with COVID-19, enrolled during active disease. The specimen was peripheral blood. The CDR3 amino acid sequence is: CASSPQTLVLFYEQYF. The base sequence is TGTGCCAGCAGCCCCCAGACCCTAGTGCTTTTCTACGAGCAGTACTTC.